This entry lists 16 T cell receptor beta chains sequenced from one sample in a study of tumor-infiltrating lymphocytes in primary liver carcinoma. TCR beta cDNA came from approximately 490 ng total RNA, primed with a constant-region primer. Slightly modified ARM-PCR with three nested multiplex PCR rounds yielded TCR beta libraries. A C-beta reverse primer and TRBV1-TRBV30 forward primers served in each of the first two PCR rounds, at ten to eleven cycles apiece. MiXCR, applied by TCRdb to the multiplex PCR reads, yields one record per CDR3 protein. This table has fewer than 350,000 distinct CDR3 sequences, about 65% appearing once. They got blood RNA out of unsorted whole blood and also pulled out germline DNA. The sequenced sample was peripheral blood. These receptors all come from a man in his forties or fifties with primary liver carcinoma and hepatitis B virus infection.

With respect to this clonotype: It may be a read error: a sequence one base away is much more abundant. This sequence joins TRBV10-3 and TRBJ2-2, with D perhaps matching TRBD2 (6 bases). The CDR3 has 15 residues. In germline, CDR1 is ENHRY, CDR2 SYGVKD. The CDR3 region has the DNA TGTGCCATCAGTGACGGAGGGCCGTTCACCGGGGAGCTGTTATTT. Residues: CAISDGGPFTGELLF.

As for this clonotype: Since a much larger clone is just one base distant, this may be a read error. The chain has TRBV29-1 and TRBJ2-5, with 7 nucleotides matching TRBD2. Germline CDR1 is SQVTM and CDR2 is ANQGSEA. CDR3 length: 13 residues. CDR3 region: CSAWRGYQDTQYF. DNA for the CDR3: TGCAGCGCCTGGCGGGGGTACCAAGATACCCAGTACTTC.

The rearrangement links TRBV11-2 to TRBJ2-2; D is ambiguous. Between the trimmed V and J ends, which lost 3 bases and 2 bases, there was a span of 7 bases. This CDR3 contains 14 residues. Germline CDR1 SGHAT, CDR2 FQNNGV. CDR3 bases: TGTGCCAGCAGCTTTTCGTTAAACACCGGGGAGCTGTTTTTT. Amino acid sequence: CASSFSLNTGELFF.

This clonotype was recorded only once. The chain recombines TRBV11-2 with TRBJ1-1; no clear D. V lost 0 bases to trimming and J lost 3 bases, with 8 bases between them. Germline V gives CDR1 SGHAT, CDR2 FQNNGV. The CDR3 sequence is 14 residues long. Written as DNA, the CDR3 is TGTGCCAGCAGCTTAGACATGGGAGACACTGAAGCTTTCTTT. Its protein is CASSLDMGDTEAFF.

This clonotype was seen only once. A much larger clone differs from this one at a single base, so this may be a read error. This chain links TRBV6-5 with TRBJ2-7; weak D call: TRBD2 (5 bases). The V gene's germline CDR1 is MNHEY and CDR2 SVGAGI. There are 13 residues in the CDR3. The CDR3 DNA reads TGTGCCAGCAGTTATTCCGGGGAGAGGGAGCGGTACTTC. Amino acid sequence: CASSYSGERERYF.

The chain links TRBV7-6 to TRBJ1-5; D is ambiguous. With 4 bases removed from V and 0 bases from J, the gap between germline ends came to 7 bases. Germline V lookup: CDR1 SGHVS, CDR2 FNYEAQ. This CDR3 contains 14 residues. For the CDR3, the DNA is TGTGCCAGCAGCTCTCTGGATAGCAATCAGCCCCAGCATTTT. Amino acid sequence: CASSSLDSNQPQHF.

On this clonotype itself: A read error may account for a junction end that differs from germline. The chain has TRBV11-2 and TRBJ1-1, with D perhaps matching TRBD1 (6 bases). CDR3 size: 14 residues. CDR1 SGHAT and CDR2 FQNNGV come from the germline V gene. In DNA form, the CDR3 reads TGTGCCAGCAGCTCCCTGTTCAGGGGCCGTGAAGCTTTCTTC. This gives the protein CASSSLFRGREAFF.

Turning to this clonotype: This may arise from a read error, as a much more abundant clone is one base away. The V and J genes are TRBV10-3 and TRBJ1-2; TRBD1 is a possible D gene (5 bases). The CDR3 is 13 amino acids. The V end lost 8 bases, the J end lost 4 bases, and 14 bases lay between the germline ends. Germline lookup yields CDR1 ENHRY and CDR2 SYGVKD. CDR3 in DNA: TGTGCCATCTTTGGGGCAGGAACCTATGGCTACACCTTC. Translation: CAIFGAGTYGYTF.

A remark on this clonotype: This may come from a read error, since a much larger clone is one base off. V is TRBV12-3 or TRBV12-4 and J is TRBJ1-2; no definite D call. V gave up 7 bases and J gave up 0 bases, with 12 bases separating them. The CDR3 length is 14 residues. The CDR3 region has the DNA TGTGCCAGCATCCAGACCGGAGCTAACTATGGCTACACCTTC. Translation: CASIQTGANYGYTF.

The V call is TRBV29-1, the J call TRBJ2-1; no reliable D call. The germline V gene encodes CDR1 SQVTM and CDR2 ANQGSEA. Between the trimmed V and J ends, which lost 1 base and 5 bases, there was a span of 9 bases. This CDR3 comprises 13 residues. Written as DNA, the CDR3 is TGCAGCGTTGAAGCTACACTGCACAATGAGCAGTTCTTC. It translates to CSVEATLHNEQFF.

This clonotype has just a few counts. Germline is not matched at one junction end, which may reflect a read error. The rearrangement joins TRBV4-3 to TRBJ2-1; tentative D call: TRBD1 (5 bases). CDR1 is LGHNA and CDR2 is YSLEER in the germline V gene. This CDR3 comprises 15 residues. The CDR3, as DNA: TGCGTCAGCAGCCTCATGTCTGGACAATACAATGAGCAGTTCTTC. It codes for CVSSLMSGQYNEQFF.

The table lists this clonotype with many counts. The V gene is TRBV6-1, the J gene TRBJ2-7; D unclear. The germline V gene has CDR1 MNHNS and CDR2 SASEGT. Trimming left V 6 bases short and J 5 bases short, with 14 bases between. The CDR3 is made up of 13 amino acids. CDR3 amino acids: CASREVVNDEQYF. In nucleotides, the CDR3 is TGTGCCAGCAGAGAGGTGGTCAACGACGAGCAGTACTTC.

About this clonotype itself: This may be a read error: a much more frequent sequence differs by one nucleotide. This sequence joins TRBV14 and TRBJ2-3; TRBD2 matches at 15 bases. The CDR3 is 17 amino acids. Germline CDR1 reads SGHDN; CDR2 reads FVKESK. Trimming removed 3 bases from V and 4 bases from J; junction bases left unmatched: 5. CDR3 sequence: CASSHSGTSGRSDTQYF. The CDR3 region has the DNA TGTGCCAGCAGCCATTCGGGGACTAGCGGGAGGTCAGATACGCAGTATTTT.

Ten or more counts support this clonotype. The V and J genes are TRBV4-1 and TRBJ1-1; TRBD1 aligns across 7 bases. Germline lookup yields CDR1 MGHRA and CDR2 YSYEKL. With 1 base clipped from V and 7 bases from J, the junction kept 3 bases outside the gene matches. The CDR3 has 13 amino acids. Here the CDR3 reads CASSQVTGREAFF. In DNA form, the CDR3 reads TGCGCCAGCAGCCAAGTGACAGGGCGTGAAGCTTTCTTT.

As concerns this clonotype: The junction differs from germline at one of its ends, possibly a read error. The chain combines TRBV11-2 with TRBJ1-1, with D hard to call. CDR3 length: 15 amino acids. The germline V gene has CDR1 SGHAT and CDR2 FQNNGV. CDR3 amino acids: CASSLAESSEDEAFF. CDR3 DNA: TGTGCCAGCAGCTTAGCTGAGTCCAGTGAGGATGAAGCGTTCTTT. Using reference TRBV11-2 and TRBJ1-1 for the parts outside the CDR3, the full variable domain is EAGVAQSPRYKIIEKRQSVAFWCNPISGHATLYWYQQILGQGPKLLIQFQNNGVVDDSQLPKDRFSAERLKGVDSTLKIQPAKLEDSAVYLCASSLAESSEDEAFFGQGTRLTVV.

V gene TRBV4-3 combines with J gene TRBJ2-3; tentatively, D is TRBD2 (6 bases). Deletions cut 1 base from V and 0 bases from J, with 11 bases between. Germline-derived CDR1 and CDR2 are LGHNA and YSLEER. This CDR3 is 16 amino acids long. CDR3 DNA sequence: TGCGCCAGCAGCCAAGTCCCCGGGACTAGCACAGATACGCAGTATTTT. This codes for CASSQVPGTSTDTQYF.